These T cell receptor beta chains were read from a single sample in a study of T cell responses to AZD1222 COVID-19 vaccine. The data were produced by immunoSEQ multiplex PCR, yet TCRdb's version contains in-frame clones alone and is incomplete. The top ten clones hold about 3% of a sample with 84,000 or so clones, about 88% of them seen once. Sequencing was performed on peripheral blood, taken on day 0 of AZD1222 vaccination. These receptors were taken from an adult in good health. The CDR3 runs from the conserved cysteine through the conserved F or W. A D gene is named only where the DNA matches it firmly. Clone size is stated in some rows and not others, as once, few, many or a class when expanded.

d_gene	v_gene	abundance	j_gene	CDR3nt	CDR3aa
NA	TRBV9	NA	TRBJ2-1	TGTGCCAGCAGCATACTGCAGTGGGGGGAGCAGTTCTTC	CASSILQWGEQFF
NA	TRBV3-1/TRBV3-2	NA	TRBJ2-7	TGTGCCAGCAGCCCGGGGGACGCGGGCGAGCAGTACTTC	CASSPGDAGEQYF
NA	TRBV6-5	NA	TRBJ2-7	TGTGCCAGCAGTTATGGTTCCCTTAGCTCCTACGAGCAGTACTTC	CASSYGSLSSYEQYF
NA	TRBV19	NA	TRBJ1-1	TGTGCCAGTAGGACTGTAACCAGGGCAATGAACACTGAAGCTTTCTTT	CASRTVTRAMNTEAFF
NA	TRBV11-2	NA	TRBJ1-1	TGTGCCAGCAGCTTAGAAGGCCTAGGAGCTTTCTTT	CASSLEGLGAFF
NA	TRBV27	NA	TRBJ2-7	TGTGCCGACCTCAAGGGAAGGAAGCTGCCCTACGAGCAGTACTTC	CADLKGRKLPYEQYF
NA	TRBV27	NA	TRBJ2-2	TGTGCCAGCAGTCTCCGGGACCCCGCCGGGGAGCTGTTTTTT	CASSLRDPAGELFF
TRBD2	TRBV30	NA	TRBJ2-1	TGTGCCTGGAGTGTACTAGCGGGGGATGAGCAGTTCTTC	CAWSVLAGDEQFF
NA	TRBV3-1/TRBV3-2	NA	TRBJ1-2	TGTGCCAGCCGTCCCCCCGCCGGTGGCTACACCTTC	CASRPPAGGYTF
NA	TRBV28	once	TRBJ2-1	TGTGCCAGCAGTTTATTATTGAATGAGCAGTTCTTC	CASSLLLNEQFF
TRBD1	TRBV16	NA	TRBJ1-1	TGTGCCAGCAGCCAAAGTGGACAGGGAGGCACTGAAGCTTTCTTT	CASSQSGQGGTEAFF
NA	TRBV3-1/TRBV3-2	few	TRBJ2-1	TGTGCCAGCAGCCAAGGGCCGGGGGATGAGCAGTTCTTC	CASSQGPGDEQFF
NA	TRBV3-1/TRBV3-2	NA	TRBJ2-5	TGTGCCAGCAGCCATTGGGGAGAGACCCAGTACTTC	CASSHWGETQYF
TRBD2	TRBV4-2	NA	TRBJ2-1	TGTGCCAGCAGCCGGGACGGGACTAGGGGCATCAATGAGCAGTTCTTC	CASSRDGTRGINEQFF
NA	TRBV4-1	NA	TRBJ1-4	TGCGCCAGCAGCCTATCCGGGCAGGGCGGTGAAAAACTGTTTTTT	CASSLSGQGGEKLFF
NA	TRBV18	NA	TRBJ1-2	TGTGCCAGCTCACCGGGCCAGGTTGGGAACTATGGCTACACCTTC	CASSPGQVGNYGYTF
NA	TRBV6-1	NA	TRBJ1-6	TGTGCCAGCAGTGGTACGAGGAGCTCCTATAATTCACCCCTCCACTTT	CASSGTRSSYNSPLHF
NA	TRBV29-1	NA	TRBJ2-3	TGCAGCGTCCGGCCGGCCTCGAGCACAGATACGCAGTATTTT	CSVRPASSTDTQYF
NA	TRBV19	NA	TRBJ1-1	TGTGCCAGTAGTATAGTTGTCGCCTACACGTCTGGCACTGAAGCTTTCTTT	CASSIVVAYTSGTEAFF
NA	TRBV14	NA	TRBJ2-5	TGTGCCAGCAGCCAAGGGTACTTAAGGACTAAGGAGACCCAGTACTTC	CASSQGYLRTKETQYF
NA	TRBV5-1	NA	TRBJ2-2	TGCGCCAGCAGCTCCGGACAGTCGAACACCGGGGAGCTGTTTTTT	CASSSGQSNTGELFF
NA	TRBV2	once	TRBJ1-4	TGTGCCAGCACCCCGAGCTGGCTCGTTGAAAAACTGTTTTTT	CASTPSWLVEKLFF
NA	TRBV21-1	NA	TRBJ2-2	TGTGCCAGCAGTGACAGGGTCGGGGAGCTGTTTTTT	CASSDRVGELFF
NA	TRBV19	NA	TRBJ1-1	TGTGCCAGTAGTATAGACAGAACCTTGAACACTGAAGCTTTCTTT	CASSIDRTLNTEAFF
NA	TRBV3-1/TRBV3-2	NA	TRBJ2-6	TGTGCCAGCAGCCATCGACCGGGACTTGCCTCTGGGGCCAACGTCCTGACTTTC	CASSHRPGLASGANVLTF
NA	TRBV7-9	NA	TRBJ1-1	TGTGCCAGCAGCTCCCCACCCGCACCGACGCAGAACACTGAAGCTTTCTTT	CASSSPPAPTQNTEAFF
NA	TRBV7-9	NA	TRBJ1-1	TGTGCCAGCAGCTCTGGGCGGACGCGAAACACTGAAGCTTTCTTT	CASSSGRTRNTEAFF
NA	TRBV12-3/TRBV12-4	NA	TRBJ1-4	TGTGCCAGCAGGAGAGGATCATCTGAAAAACTGTTTTTT	CASRRGSSEKLFF
TRBD1	TRBV2	NA	TRBJ2-4	TGTGCCAGCAGCCTAGACAGGGTCCCCAAAAACATTCAGTACTTC	CASSLDRVPKNIQYF